This T cell receptor (beta chain) was sequenced during a study of chemoradiotherapy in HPV16-positive cancers. Study details: A couple of HPV16-positive patients' cells yielded candidate HPV-specific clones and common motifs. Study-level points and caveats: Candidate HPV-specific clones and E7-related TCR motifs grew in tumor during treatment. Better recurrence-free survival went with HPV-responsive T-cell expansion in HPV16-positive patients.

The repertoire was sequenced with immunoSEQ multiplex PCR; TCRdb's copy has only in-frame clones and lacks some. The sample includes 900 to 1,100 clones, around four fifths of them seen just once. The table lists this clone with a few counts. No antigen is known for it. This CDR3 has 12 residues. V was pared by 3 bases and J by 8 bases, with 10 bases between. Germline V gene lookup returns CDR1 LGHNA and CDR2 YNFKEQ. The specimen was tumor tissue, collected from a patient who underwent chemoradiotherapy. V gene TRBV4-2 combines with J gene TRBJ1-2; no clear D gene. The sequence was obtained from a human donor with HPV-associated anogenital cancer. The CDR3 protein is CASSQDLTGYTF. The CDR3 DNA sequence: TGTGCCAGCAGCCAGGATCTCACCGGCTACACCTTC.